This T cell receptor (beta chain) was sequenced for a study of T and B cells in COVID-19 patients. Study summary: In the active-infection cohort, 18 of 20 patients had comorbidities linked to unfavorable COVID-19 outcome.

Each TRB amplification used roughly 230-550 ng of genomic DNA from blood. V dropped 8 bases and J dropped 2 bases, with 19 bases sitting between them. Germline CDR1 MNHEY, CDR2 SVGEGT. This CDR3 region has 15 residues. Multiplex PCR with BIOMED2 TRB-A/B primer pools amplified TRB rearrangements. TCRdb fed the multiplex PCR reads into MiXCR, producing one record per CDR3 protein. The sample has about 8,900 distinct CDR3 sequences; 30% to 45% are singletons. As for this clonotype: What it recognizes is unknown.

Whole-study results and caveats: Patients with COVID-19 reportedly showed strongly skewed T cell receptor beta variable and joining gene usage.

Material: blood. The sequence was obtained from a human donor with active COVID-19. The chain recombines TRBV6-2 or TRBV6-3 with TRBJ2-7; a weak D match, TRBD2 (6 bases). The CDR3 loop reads CASGSRGSSTYEQYF. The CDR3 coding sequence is TGTGCCAGCGGATCCCGGGGGTCCTCGACCTACGAGCAGTACTTC.